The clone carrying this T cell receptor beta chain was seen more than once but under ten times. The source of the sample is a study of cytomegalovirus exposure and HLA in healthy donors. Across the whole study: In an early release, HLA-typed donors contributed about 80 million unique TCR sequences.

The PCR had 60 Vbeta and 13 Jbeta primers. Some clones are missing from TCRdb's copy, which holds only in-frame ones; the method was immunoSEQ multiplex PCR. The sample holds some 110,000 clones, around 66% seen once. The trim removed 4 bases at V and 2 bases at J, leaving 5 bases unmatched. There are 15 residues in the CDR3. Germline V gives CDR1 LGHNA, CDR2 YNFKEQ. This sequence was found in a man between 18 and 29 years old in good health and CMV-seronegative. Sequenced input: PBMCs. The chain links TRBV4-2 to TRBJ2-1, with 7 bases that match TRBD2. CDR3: CASSPTSAPYNEQFF. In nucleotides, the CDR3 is TGTGCCAGCAGCCCCACTAGCGCCCCCTACAATGAGCAGTTCTTC.